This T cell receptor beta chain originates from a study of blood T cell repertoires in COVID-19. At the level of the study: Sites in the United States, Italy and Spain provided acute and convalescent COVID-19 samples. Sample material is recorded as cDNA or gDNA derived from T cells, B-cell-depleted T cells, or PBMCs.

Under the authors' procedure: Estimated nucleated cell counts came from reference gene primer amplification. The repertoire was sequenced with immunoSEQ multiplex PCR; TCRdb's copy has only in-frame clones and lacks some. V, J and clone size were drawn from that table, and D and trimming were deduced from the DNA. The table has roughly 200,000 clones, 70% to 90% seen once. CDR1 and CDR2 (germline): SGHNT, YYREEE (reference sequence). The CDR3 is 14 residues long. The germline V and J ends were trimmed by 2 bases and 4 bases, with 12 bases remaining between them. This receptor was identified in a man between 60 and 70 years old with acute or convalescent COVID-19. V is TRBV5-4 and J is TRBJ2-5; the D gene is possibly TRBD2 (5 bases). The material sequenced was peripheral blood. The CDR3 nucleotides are TGTGCCAGCAGCTTTGAGTTAGGAGGAGAGACCCAGTACTTC. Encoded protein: CASSFELGGETQYF. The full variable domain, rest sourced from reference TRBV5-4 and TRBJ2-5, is ETGVTQSPTHLIKTRGQQVTLRCSSQSGHNTVSWYQQALGQGPQFIFQYYREEENGRGNFPPRFSGLQFPNYSSELNVNALELDDSALYLCASSFELGGETQYFGPGTRLLVL.